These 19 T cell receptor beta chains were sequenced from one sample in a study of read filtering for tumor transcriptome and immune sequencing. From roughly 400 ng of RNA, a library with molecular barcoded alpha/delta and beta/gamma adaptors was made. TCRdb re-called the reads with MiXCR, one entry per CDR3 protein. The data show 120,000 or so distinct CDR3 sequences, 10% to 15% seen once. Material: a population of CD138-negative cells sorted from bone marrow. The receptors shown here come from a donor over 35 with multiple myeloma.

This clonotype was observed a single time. CDR3 sequence: CASTPQGYTEAFF. As DNA, the CDR3 is TGTGCCAGCACCCCCCAGGGGTACACTGAAGCTTTCTTT. The chain uses TRBV7-9 and TRBJ1-1; possible D gene TRBD1, 6 bases. The V and J ends lost 7 bases and 3 bases respectively, with 12 bases between them. This CDR3 has 13 residues. Germline V gene sequence: CDR1 SEHNR, CDR2 FQNEAQ (reference sequence).

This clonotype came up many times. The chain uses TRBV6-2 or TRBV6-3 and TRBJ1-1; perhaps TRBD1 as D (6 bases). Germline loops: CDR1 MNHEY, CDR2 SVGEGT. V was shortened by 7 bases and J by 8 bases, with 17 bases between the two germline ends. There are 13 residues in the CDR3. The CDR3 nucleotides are TGTGCCAGCACCATCTCCCGGGACAAAGAAGCTTTCTTT. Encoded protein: CASTISRDKEAFF.

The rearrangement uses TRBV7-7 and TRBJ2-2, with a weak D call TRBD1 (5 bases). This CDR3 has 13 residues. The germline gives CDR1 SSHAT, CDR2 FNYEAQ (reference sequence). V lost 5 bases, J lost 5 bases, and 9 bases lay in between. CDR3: CASSPRQTGELFF. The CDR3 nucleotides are TGTGCCAGCAGCCCCAGACAGACCGGGGAGCTGTTTTTT. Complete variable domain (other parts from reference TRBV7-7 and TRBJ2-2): GAGVSQSPRYKVTKRGQDVTLRCDPISSHATLYWYQQALGQGPEFLTYFNYEAQPDKSGLPSDRFSAERPEGSISTLTIQRTEQRDSAMYRCASSPRQTGELFFGEGSRLTVL.

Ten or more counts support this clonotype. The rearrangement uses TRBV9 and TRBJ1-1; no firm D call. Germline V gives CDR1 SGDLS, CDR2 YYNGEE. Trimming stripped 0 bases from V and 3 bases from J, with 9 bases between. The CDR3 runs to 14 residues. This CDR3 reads CASSVDVGDTEAFF. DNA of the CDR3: TGTGCCAGCAGCGTAGACGTCGGGGACACTGAAGCTTTCTTT.

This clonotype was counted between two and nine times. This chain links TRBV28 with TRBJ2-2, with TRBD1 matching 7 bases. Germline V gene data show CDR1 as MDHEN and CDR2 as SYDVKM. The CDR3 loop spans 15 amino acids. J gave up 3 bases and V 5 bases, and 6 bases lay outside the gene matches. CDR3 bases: TGTGCCAGCAGTCCGACAGGGAGAGACACCGGGGAGCTGTTTTTT. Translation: CASSPTGRDTGELFF.

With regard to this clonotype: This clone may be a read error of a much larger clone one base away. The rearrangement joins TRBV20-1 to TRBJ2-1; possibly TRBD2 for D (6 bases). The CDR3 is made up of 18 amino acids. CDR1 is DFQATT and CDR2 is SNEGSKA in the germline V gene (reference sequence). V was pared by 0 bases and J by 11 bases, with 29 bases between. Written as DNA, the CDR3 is TGCAGTGCTAGAGATGAAGAGGGTAGCGGTAGGGTGGTTAATAAGCAGTTCTTC. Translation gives CSARDEEGSGRVVNKQFF.

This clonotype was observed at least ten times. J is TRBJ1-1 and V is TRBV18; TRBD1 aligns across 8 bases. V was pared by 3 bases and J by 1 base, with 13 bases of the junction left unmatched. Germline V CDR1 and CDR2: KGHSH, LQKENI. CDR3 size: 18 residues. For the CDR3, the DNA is TGTGCCAGCTCACCCAATGAAATGCGGACAGGGACGAACACTGAAGCTTTCTTT. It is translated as CASSPNEMRTGTNTEAFF.

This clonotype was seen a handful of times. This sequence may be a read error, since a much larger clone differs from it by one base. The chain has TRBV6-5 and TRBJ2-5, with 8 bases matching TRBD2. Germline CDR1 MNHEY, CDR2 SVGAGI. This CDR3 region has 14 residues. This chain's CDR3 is CASSSGSLRESQYF. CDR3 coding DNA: TGTGCCAGCAGTAGCGGGAGTTTGCGAGAGTCCCAGTACTTC.

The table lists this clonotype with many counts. The CDR3 loop reads CASSIGLAGGLPDEQFF. The CDR3 nucleotides are TGCGCCAGCAGTATAGGGCTAGCGGGGGGCCTCCCGGATGAGCAGTTCTTC. The chain carries TRBV5-1 and TRBJ2-1; 11 nucleotides line up with TRBD2. The J segment lost 8 bases and the V segment lost 5 bases, leaving 15 bases of the junction unmatched. The germline CDR1 and CDR2 sequences are SGHRS and YFSETQ. CDR3 length equals 17 residues.

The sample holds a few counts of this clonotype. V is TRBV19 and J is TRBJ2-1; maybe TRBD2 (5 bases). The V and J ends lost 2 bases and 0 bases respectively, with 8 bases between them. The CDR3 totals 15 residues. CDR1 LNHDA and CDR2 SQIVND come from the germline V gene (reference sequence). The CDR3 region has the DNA TGTGCCAGTAGTATAATAGCGAGCTCCTACAATGAGCAGTTCTTC. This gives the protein CASSIIASSYNEQFF.

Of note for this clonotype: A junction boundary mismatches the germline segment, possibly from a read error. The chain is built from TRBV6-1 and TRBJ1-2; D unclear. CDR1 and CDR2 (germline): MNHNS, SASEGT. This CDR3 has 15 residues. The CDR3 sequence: CASTPIKDASDGCTF. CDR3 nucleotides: TGTGCCAGCACCCCGATCAAAGACGCGTCAGACGGCTGCACCTTC.

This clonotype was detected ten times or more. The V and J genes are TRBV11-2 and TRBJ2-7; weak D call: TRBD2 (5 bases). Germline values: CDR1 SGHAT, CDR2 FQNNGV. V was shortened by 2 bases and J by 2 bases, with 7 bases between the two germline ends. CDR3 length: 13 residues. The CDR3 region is CASSLSGPYEQYF. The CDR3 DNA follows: TGTGCCAGCAGCTTAAGCGGCCCCTACGAGCAGTACTTC.

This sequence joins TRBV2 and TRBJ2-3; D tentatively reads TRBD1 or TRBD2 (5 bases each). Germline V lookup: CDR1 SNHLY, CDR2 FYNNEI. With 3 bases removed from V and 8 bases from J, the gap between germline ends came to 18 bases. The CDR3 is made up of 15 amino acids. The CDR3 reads CASSEGVGPAGTQYF. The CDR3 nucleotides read TGTGCCAGCAGTGAGGGGGTGGGACCTGCCGGTACGCAGTATTTT.

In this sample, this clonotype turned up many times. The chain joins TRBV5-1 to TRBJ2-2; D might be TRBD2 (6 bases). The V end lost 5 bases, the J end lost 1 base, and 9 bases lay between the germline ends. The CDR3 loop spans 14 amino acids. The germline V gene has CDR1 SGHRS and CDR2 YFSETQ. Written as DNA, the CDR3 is TGCGCCAGCAGGGGCGGGATGAACACCGGGGAGCTGTTTTTT. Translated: CASRGGMNTGELFF.

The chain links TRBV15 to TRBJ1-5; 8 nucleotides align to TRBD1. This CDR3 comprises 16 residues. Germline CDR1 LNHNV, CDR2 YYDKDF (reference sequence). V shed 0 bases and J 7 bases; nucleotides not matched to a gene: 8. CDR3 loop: CATSREPGQGGQPQHF. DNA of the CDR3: TGTGCCACCAGCAGAGAGCCCGGACAGGGCGGGCAGCCCCAGCATTTT.

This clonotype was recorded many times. The CDR3 spells CASSLEGDPYNEQFF. The CDR3 DNA follows: TGTGCCAGCAGCTTAGAAGGGGATCCCTACAATGAGCAGTTCTTC. This chain connects TRBV7-2 to TRBJ2-1; weak D call: TRBD1 (5 bases). This CDR3 has 15 amino acids. Trimming stripped 1 base from V and 2 bases from J, with 9 bases between. Germline CDR1 is SGHTA and CDR2 is FQGNSA.

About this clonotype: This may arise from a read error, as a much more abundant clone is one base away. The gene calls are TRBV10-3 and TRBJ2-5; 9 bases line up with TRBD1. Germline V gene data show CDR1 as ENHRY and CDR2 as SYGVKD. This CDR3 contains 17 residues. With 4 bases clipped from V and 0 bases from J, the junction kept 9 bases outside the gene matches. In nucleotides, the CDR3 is TGTGCCATCAGTGGACCGGGACAGGGAGGTCACCAAGAGACCCAGTACTTC. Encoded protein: CAISGPGQGGHQETQYF.

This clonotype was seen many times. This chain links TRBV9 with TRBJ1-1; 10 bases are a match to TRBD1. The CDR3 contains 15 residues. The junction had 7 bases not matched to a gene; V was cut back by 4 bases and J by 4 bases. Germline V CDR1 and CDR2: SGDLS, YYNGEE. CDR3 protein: CASSSQGQGSTEAFF. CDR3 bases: TGTGCCAGCAGCTCCCAGGGACAGGGGTCCACTGAAGCTTTCTTT. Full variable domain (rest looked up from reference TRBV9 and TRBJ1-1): DSGVTQTPKHLITATGQRVTLRCSPRSGDLSVYWYQQSLDQGLQFLIQYYNGEERAKGNILERFSAQQFPDLHSELNLSSLELGDSALYFCASSSQGQGSTEAFFGQGTRLTVV.

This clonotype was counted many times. The CDR3 sequence: CASTSGTSGISSYNEQFF. The DNA for the CDR3 is TGTGCCAGCACTTCCGGGACTAGCGGGATAAGCTCCTACAATGAGCAGTTCTTC. The rearrangement joins TRBV12-3 or TRBV12-4 to TRBJ2-1, with TRBD2 matching over 13 bases. The CDR3 is 18 amino acids. V trimming: 7 bases; J trimming: 0 bases; junction bases outside the gene matches: 9.